These T cell receptor beta chains were read from a single sample in a study of tumor-infiltrating lymphocytes in oesophageal squamous cell carcinoma. Each CDR3 protein gets one entry after TCRdb re-called the PCR reads with MiXCR. The sample includes about 13,000 distinct CDR3 sequences, 51% of them seen just once. Material for sequencing was blood. These receptors were obtained from a female donor with esophageal squamous cell carcinoma. The CDR3 runs from the conserved cysteine through the conserved F or W. A D gene is named only where the DNA matches it firmly. Size tells how often a clone was seen (once, few, many) or the class of an expanded clone, and some rows leave it out.

V: TRBV7-2; size: -; D: -; J: TRBJ2-7; DNA: TGTGCCAGCAGCGAGTACACGGTGGGGGGCACGTACGAGCAGTACTTC; CDR3: CASSEYTVGGTYEQYF
V: TRBV6-6; size: -; D: TRBD2; J: TRBJ2-5; DNA: TGTGCCAGCAGTTACTCGGGACTAGCGGGAGGGGAGACCCAGTACTTC; CDR3: CASSYSGLAGGETQYF
V: TRBV7-2; size: few; D: -; J: TRBJ2-5; DNA: TGTGCCAGCAGCCCGAGACTTTCGGAAGAGACCCAGTACTTC; CDR3: CASSPRLSEETQYF
V: TRBV12-3/TRBV12-4; size: few; D: TRBD2; J: TRBJ2-5; DNA: TGTGCCAGCAGCCCTAGGACTAGCGGGACCCAGTACTTC; CDR3: CASSPRTSGTQYF
V: TRBV28; size: -; D: -; J: TRBJ1-2; DNA: TGTGCCAGCAGTACTATGAGAGGGCTTGGCGGCTACACCTTC; CDR3: CASSTMRGLGGYTF
V: TRBV7-3; size: many; D: TRBD1; J: TRBJ1-1; DNA: TGTGCCAGCAGCTTATCCAGGGGGACTGAAGCTTTCTTT; CDR3: CASSLSRGTEAFF
V: TRBV5-1; size: -; D: -; J: TRBJ1-6; DNA: TGCGCCAGCAGCTTGGCCGCGTTT; CDR3: CASSLAAF
V: TRBV7-2; size: -; D: -; J: TRBJ2-1; DNA: TGTGCCAGCAGCTTCCAGATAAGGACAGAGCAGTTCTTC; CDR3: CASSFQIRTEQFF
V: TRBV11-1; size: -; D: TRBD1; J: TRBJ2-5; DNA: TGTGCCAGCAGCTTTAACAGGGGAGAGACCCAGTACTTC; CDR3: CASSFNRGETQYF
V: TRBV7-9; size: -; D: -; J: TRBJ2-1; DNA: TGTGCCAGCAGCTCCGGGACGGATGGAGTACCCCTTCTGTTCTTC; CDR3: CASSSGTDGVPLLFF
V: TRBV7-6; size: once; D: -; J: TRBJ2-5; DNA: TGTGCTAGCAGCTTAGAATCGGGGGAGCCCTACAATGAGCAGTACTTC; CDR3: CASSLESGEPYNEQYF
V: TRBV27; size: -; D: -; J: TRBJ1-4; DNA: TGTACCAGCAGTCTCGATGGTAATGTAAAACTGTTTTTT; CDR3: CTSSLDGNVKLFF
V: TRBV6-6; size: -; D: -; J: TRBJ2-6; DNA: TGTGCCAACAGTAGGCGTCCTGGGGCCAACGTCCTGACTTTC; CDR3: CANSRRPGANVLTF
V: TRBV11-2; size: medium-sized; D: -; J: TRBJ1-1; DNA: TGTGCCAGCAGCTTACATCTACAGGAGTTTGAAGCTTTCTTT; CDR3: CASSLHLQEFEAFF
V: TRBV10-3; size: -; D: TRBD2; J: TRBJ2-5; DNA: TGTGCCATCAGTGAGTCGCTAGCGGGAGTTGAGACCCAGTACTTC; CDR3: CAISESLAGVETQYF
V: TRBV6-4; size: once; D: TRBD2; J: TRBJ2-1; DNA: TGTGCCAGCAGGCGTACTATCGGGAGGGGCGATGAGCAGTTCTTC; CDR3: CASRRTIGRGDEQFF
V: TRBV11-2; size: medium-sized; D: TRBD2; J: TRBJ2-3; DNA: TGTGCCAGCAGCTTAGATCGTGCGGGAGGGAGGACGACAGATACGCAGTATTTT; CDR3: CASSLDRAGGRTTDTQYF
V: TRBV2; size: few; D: -; J: TRBJ2-7; DNA: TGTGCCAGCAGTGAACTTTTCAATGAGCAGTACTTC; CDR3: CASSELFNEQYF
V: TRBV12-3/TRBV12-4; size: -; D: -; J: TRBJ1-1; DNA: TGTGCCAGCAGTTTGGCTGGGGCTGAAGCTTTCTTT; CDR3: CASSLAGAEAFF
V: TRBV7-3; size: -; D: -; J: TRBJ2-1; DNA: TGTGCCAGCAGCCTCAAGGGGACGAGCTCCTACAATGAGCAGTTCTTC; CDR3: CASSLKGTSSYNEQFF
V: TRBV6-1; size: once; D: -; J: TRBJ2-4; DNA: TGTGCCAGCAGTGAATTTCGGAGCATTCAGTACTTC; CDR3: CASSEFRSIQYF
V: TRBV20-1; size: many; D: TRBD2; J: TRBJ2-1; DNA: TGCAGTGCTAGAACGCGTCTAGCGGTCTACAATGAGCAGTTCTTC; CDR3: CSARTRLAVYNEQFF